These T cell receptor beta chains were read from a single sample in a study of cytomegalovirus exposure and HLA in healthy donors. Data came from immunoSEQ multiplex PCR; TCRdb stores just in-frame clones and leaves some out. In the table there are approximately 150,000 clones, 72% of which are singletons. What was sequenced was PBMCs. These receptors were collected from a human donor in good health. Each CDR3 is given with its conserved first and last residue. The D gene is left open where the match is weak. Where a row states a size, it is once, few, many or the class of an expanded clone; other rows omit it.

D gene,CDR3 length,clone size,J gene,V gene,CDR3 protein,CDR3 DNA
TRBD1,14,.,TRBJ2-5,TRBV11-3,CASSFGTAQETQYF,TGTGCCAGCAGCTTTGGGACAGCTCAAGAGACCCAGTACTTC
.,15,.,TRBJ1-2,TRBV4-1,CASSQGMGGGYGYTF,TGCGCCAGCAGCCAGGGGATGGGGGGGGGCTATGGCTACACCTTC
TRBD1,16,.,TRBJ1-4,TRBV11-3,CASSPWFGTANEKLFF,TGTGCCAGCAGCCCCTGGTTCGGGACAGCTAATGAAAAACTGTTTTTT
.,15,.,TRBJ1-5,TRBV5-4,CASSSGGNSNQPQHF,TGTGCCAGCAGCTCCGGGGGGAATAGCAATCAGCCCCAGCATTTT
.,14,.,TRBJ2-7,TRBV7-7,CASSVTGQGAEQYF,TGTGCTAGCAGTGTTACGGGACAAGGGGCCGAGCAGTACTTC
.,17,.,TRBJ2-7,TRBV6-1,CASSEAALQGFGYEQYF,TGTGCCAGCAGTGAAGCGGCATTGCAGGGTTTCGGCTACGAGCAGTACTTC
.,14,.,TRBJ1-4,TRBV29-1,CSVESGLPNEKLFF,TGCAGCGTTGAATCCGGACTGCCTAATGAAAAACTGTTTTTT
.,15,few,TRBJ2-7,TRBV2,CASSVARGESYEQYF,TGTGCCAGCAGTGTGGCCCGGGGTGAGTCCTACGAGCAGTACTTC
.,13,.,TRBJ2-3,TRBV5-1,CASLIGPGDTQYF,TGCGCCAGCCTGATCGGTCCCGGAGATACGCAGTATTTT
TRBD2,16,.,TRBJ2-3,TRBV4-2,CASSLLAGGESDTQYF,TGTGCCAGCAGCCTTCTAGCGGGGGGTGAGTCAGATACGCAGTATTTT